What follows are 10 T cell receptor beta chains derived from one specimen sequenced in a study of blood T cells in healthy people across ages. Next came a second PCR, run for about 7 to 12 cycles, which used a sample-barcoded 5' primer along with a J-beta primer mix. A single record per CDR3 protein comes from TCRdb applying MiXCR to the 5' RACE reads. The data contain about 1,800,000 distinct CDR3 sequences, approximately 30% of them singletons. The sequenced sample consisted of blood. Receptor source: a woman aged 30 to 39 in good health.

V gene TRBV30 combines with J gene TRBJ2-7; TRBD2 matches 10 bases. CDR1 and CDR2 (germline): GTSNPN, SVGIG (reference sequence). The J segment lost 7 bases and the V segment lost 5 bases, leaving 8 bases of the junction unmatched. The CDR3 runs 13 residues. CDR3 DNA sequence: TGTGCCTGGTCGGCTAGCGGGAGAGGTGAGCAGTACTTC. Its protein is CAWSASGRGEQYF.

The J gene is TRBJ1-2, the V gene TRBV24-1; D not certain. Trimming took 2 bases from V and 4 from J, leaving 7 bases between them. Germline loops: CDR1 KGHDR, CDR2 SFDVKD. The CDR3 consists of 13 residues. In nucleotides, the CDR3 is TGTGCCACCAGTGATTCGAACGGCTATGGCTACACCTTC. This encodes CATSDSNGYGYTF.

This clonotype was detected many times. J is TRBJ2-7 and V is TRBV7-9; a possible D gene is TRBD1 (5 bases). V was shortened by 5 bases and J by 3 bases, with 20 bases between the two germline ends. The germline gives CDR1 SEHNR, CDR2 FQNEAQ (reference sequence). This CDR3 region has 16 residues. The CDR3 sequence is CASSPETGQFLYEQYF. CDR3 coding DNA: TGTGCCAGCAGCCCAGAGACCGGACAATTCCTCTACGAGCAGTACTTC.

V usage is TRBV20-1 and J usage is TRBJ2-3; D could derive from TRBD1 or TRBD2 (5 bases each). Germline V lookup: CDR1 DFQATT, CDR2 SNEGSKA (reference sequence). Deletions cut 5 bases from V and 2 bases from J, with 11 bases between. The CDR3 spans 13 residues. CDR3 bases: TGCAGTGCTCGCTGGGACCACACAGATACGCAGTATTTT. Translated, it gives CSARWDHTDTQYF.

About this clonotype: This probably arose from a read error, given a far larger clone one base away. The V call is TRBV7-2, the J call TRBJ2-3; 10 bases agree with TRBD2. From germline, CDR1 is SGHTA and CDR2 FQGNSA. The CDR3 runs 15 residues. CDR3 coding DNA: TGTGCCAACAGCTTAGGACTAGCGGGCACAGATACGCAGTATTTT. Protein product: CANSLGLAGTDTQYF. The full variable domain, its missing parts supplied by reference TRBV7-2 and TRBJ2-3, is GAGVSQSPSNKVTEKGKDVELRCDPISGHTALYWYRQSLGQGLEFLIYFQGNSAPDKSGLPSDRFSAERTGGSVSTLTIQRTQQEDSAVYLCANSLGLAGTDTQYFGPGTRLTVL.

The chain uses TRBV7-2 and TRBJ1-6, with D perhaps TRBD1 (5 bases). CDR1 is SGHTA, CDR2 FQGNSA, per germline. CDR3 length: 15 amino acids. Between the trimmed V and J ends, which lost 0 bases and 9 bases, there was a span of 12 bases. The CDR3: CASSLARGVGSPLHF. The CDR3 nucleotides are TGTGCCAGCAGCTTAGCGCGGGGGGTTGGTTCACCCCTCCACTTT.

This chain uses TRBV4-1 with TRBJ2-3; TRBD2 agrees at 11 bases. V trimming: 4 bases; J trimming: 2 bases; junction bases outside the gene matches: 5. Germline V CDR1 and CDR2: MGHRA, YSYEKL. CDR3 size: 16 residues. In DNA form, the CDR3 reads TGCGCCAGCAGCCTCATAGCGGGGGGGCCCACAGATACGCAGTATTTT. As protein: CASSLIAGGPTDTQYF.

This rearrangement joins TRBV4-3 to TRBJ2-7; TRBD2 is a possible D gene (6 bases). The CDR3 is 16 amino acids. CDR1 LGHNA and CDR2 YSLEER come from the germline V gene. Between the trimmed V and J ends, which lost 0 bases and 2 bases, there was a span of 14 bases. Here the CDR3 DNA reads TGCGCCAGCAGCCAAGATTGGGGAGGTTTCCCCTACGAGCAGTACTTC. Its translation is CASSQDWGGFPYEQYF.

This sequence joins TRBV9 and TRBJ2-7; a possible D gene is TRBD2 (6 bases). The CDR3 extends over 18 amino acids. The ends were cut back, 0 bases at V and 3 bases at J, with 22 bases in the middle. The germline V gene has CDR1 SGDLS and CDR2 YYNGEE. As DNA, the CDR3 is TGTGCCAGCAGCGTAGTACGAGGAGGAGGGGTCTCGCGCTACGAGCAGTACTTC. Translating it yields CASSVVRGGGVSRYEQYF.

The table lists this clonotype with a few counts. The chain carries TRBV12-3 or TRBV12-4 and TRBJ1-5; possibly TRBD1 for D (5 bases). The CDR3 is 16 amino acids. V gave up 1 base and J gave up 2 bases, with 12 bases separating them. CDR3 nucleotides: TGTGCCAGCAGTTTAGGGGACGTGGGGGGCAATCAGCCCCAGCATTTT. Amino acids: CASSLGDVGGNQPQHF.